These T cell receptor beta chains were read from a single sample in a study of blood T cell repertoires in COVID-19. Profiled with immunoSEQ multiplex PCR; TCRdb holds only in-frame clones, not every one. The table has roughly 40,000 clones, around 91% seen once. Sequences were obtained from peripheral blood. The source of these receptors is a man aged 50 to 60 with active COVID-19. Both conserved end residues are part of each CDR3. D genes are given only for firm matches. Where a row states a size, it is once, few, many or the class of an expanded clone; other rows omit it.

V gene	J gene	clone size	D gene	CDR3 DNA	CDR3 protein
TRBV28	TRBJ2-5	-	-	TGTGCCAGCAGTTTAGGAGTTGGCATCAACCAAGAGACCCAGTACTTC	CASSLGVGINQETQYF
TRBV5-1	TRBJ2-7	-	-	TGCGCCAGCAGCTTGGATCCCAACTCCTACGAGCAGTACTTC	CASSLDPNSYEQYF
TRBV27	TRBJ2-7	-	TRBD1	TGTGCCAGCAGTTTATCCAGACAGGGGGCTAGCTCCTACGAGCAGTACTTC	CASSLSRQGASSYEQYF
TRBV5-1	TRBJ2-3	few	-	TGCGCCAGCAGCTTGGACCCAGGCCCTCCAGATACGCAGTATTTT	CASSLDPGPPDTQYF
TRBV2	TRBJ2-3	-	-	TGTGCCAGCACCTTGGGGGGAGGCCTAGATACGCAGTATTTT	CASTLGGGLDTQYF
TRBV5-1	TRBJ2-7	-	-	TGCGCCAGCAGCTTGGACAACTCCTACGAGCAGTACTTC	CASSLDNSYEQYF
TRBV30	TRBJ2-1	-	-	TGTGCCTGGAGTGAGGGACTCCTAAACTACAATGAGCAGTTCTTC	CAWSEGLLNYNEQFF
TRBV19	TRBJ2-3	-	TRBD1	TGTGCCAGCTTCGACAGGGCCCGGTCAGATACGCAGTATTTT	CASFDRARSDTQYF
TRBV19	TRBJ2-1	-	-	TGTGCCAGTAGTAGTGGGGCCTCGGGTAATGAGCAGTTCTTC	CASSSGASGNEQFF
TRBV6-2/TRBV6-3	TRBJ2-7	few	-	TGTGCCAGCAGTTACATCGCGAATATTTACGAGCAGTACTTC	CASSYIANIYEQYF
TRBV2	TRBJ1-1	-	TRBD1	TGTGCCAGCAGTGGGGACAGCCGATTGAACACTGAAGCTTTCTTT	CASSGDSRLNTEAFF
TRBV28	TRBJ1-5	-	-	TGTGCCAGCAGTCCCCCCACACATTTT	CASSPPTHF
TRBV7-2	TRBJ2-5	-	-	TGTGCCAGCATCCGGACAGTTGGTAGAGAGACCCAGTACTTC	CASIRTVGRETQYF
TRBV25-1	TRBJ2-1	-	-	TGTGCCAGCAGGGAAGATTGGAGGGGTGGCGAGCAGTTCTTC	CASREDWRGGEQFF
TRBV18	TRBJ2-1	-	-	TGTGCCAGCTCACCGTCTCTATCAGGGGCCAATGAGCAGTTCTTC	CASSPSLSGANEQFF
TRBV2	TRBJ1-3	-	TRBD1	TGTGCCAGCAGTACCGGGACAGCTGGAAACACCATATATTTT	CASSTGTAGNTIYF
TRBV2	TRBJ1-2	-	TRBD1	TGTGCCAGCCTGCAGGGGGCTGGCTATGGCTACACCTTC	CASLQGAGYGYTF
TRBV4-2	TRBJ2-1	-	TRBD2	TGTGCCAGCAGCCAAAATACCGGGACTAGAAACAATGAGCAGTTCTTC	CASSQNTGTRNNEQFF
TRBV5-8	TRBJ1-5	-	TRBD1	TGTGCCAGCAGCCAGGTGACAGGGATAGTGGTAAGCAATCAGCCCCAGCATTTT	CASSQVTGIVVSNQPQHF
TRBV10-3	TRBJ2-7	-	TRBD2	TGTGCCATCAGTGTTGCAGGACTAGCGGGACTCGCCGCCGGGTACGAGCAGTACTTC	CAISVAGLAGLAAGYEQYF
TRBV7-8	TRBJ2-7	few	TRBD2	TGTGCCAGCAGACTTCAGGTAGCGGGAGGCACCGAGCAGTACTTC	CASRLQVAGGTEQYF
TRBV7-2	TRBJ2-7	once	-	TGTGCCAGCAGCTTAGAGAGGAGCTCCTACGAGCAGTACTTC	CASSLERSSYEQYF
TRBV5-4	TRBJ2-6	-	TRBD1	TGTGCCAGCAGCAAGCCTACAGGGGTCTTCTCTGGGGCCAACGTCCTGACTTTC	CASSKPTGVFSGANVLTF
TRBV28	TRBJ1-2	once	-	TGTGCCAGCAGTTTGCAGGACTATGGCTACACCTTC	CASSLQDYGYTF
TRBV7-9	TRBJ1-1	-	TRBD1	TGTGCCAGCAGCTTAAAAACAGGGGGGAGAGCTTTCTTT	CASSLKTGGRAFF
TRBV6-6	TRBJ2-3	-	-	TGTGCCAGCAGTTACGGGGGCGGAAGCACAGATACGCAGTATTTT	CASSYGGGSTDTQYF
TRBV28	TRBJ1-5	few	-	TGTGCCAGCGGGCGAGACAGTCTTAATCAGCCCCAGCATTTT	CASGRDSLNQPQHF
TRBV28	TRBJ1-1	-	-	-	CASSSSGQGLYTEAFF
TRBV2	TRBJ2-1	few	TRBD1	TGTGCCAGCAGTGAGCTTGGACAGGTAATCAATGAGCAGTTCTTC	CASSELGQVINEQFF
TRBV28	TRBJ2-7	-	TRBD2	TGTGCCAGCAGCCCGGGGACTAGCGGGAGTTTCGCTGTGCAGTACTTC	CASSPGTSGSFAVQYF
TRBV6-4	TRBJ2-5	-	TRBD2	TGTGCCAGCAGTGACGTGGCTAGCGGGAGGGAGACCCAGTACTTC	CASSDVASGRETQYF
TRBV4-2	TRBJ1-1	-	-	TGTGCCAGCAGCCAAGTTGGGCCCATCGACACTGAAGCTTTCTTT	CASSQVGPIDTEAFF
TRBV19	TRBJ1-3	few	-	TGTGCCAGTAGTCGGGAATCTCAAGTTGCTGGAAACACCATATATTTT	CASSRESQVAGNTIYF
TRBV30	TRBJ2-4	-	-	TGTGCCTGGAAACAGCTAGCCAAAAACATTCAGTACTTC	CAWKQLAKNIQYF
TRBV9	TRBJ1-2	-	TRBD1	TGTGCCAGCAGCACCCGGACAGGAGCCGCTATTGGCTACACCTTC	CASSTRTGAAIGYTF
TRBV19	TRBJ2-4	-	TRBD1	TGTGCCAGTAGTGAAAGGGGACAGGGAGGGCCGAACATTCAGTACTTC	CASSERGQGGPNIQYF
TRBV19	TRBJ2-3	once	-	TGTGCTGCGGGGACCTACACAGATACGCAGTATTTT	CAAGTYTDTQYF
TRBV19	TRBJ1-2	-	-	TGTGCCAGTGGTGACATCGCTAACTATGGCTACACCTTC	CASGDIANYGYTF
TRBV28	TRBJ2-1	-	TRBD1	TGTGCCAGCAGCTCCCCCGGGACAGGGGGCCACAATGAGCAGTTCTTC	CASSSPGTGGHNEQFF
TRBV7-2	TRBJ2-2	-	-	TGTGCCAGCAGCTTAGTACCGGCAGGGAACACCGGGGAGCTGTTTTTT	CASSLVPAGNTGELFF
TRBV7-8	TRBJ2-5	-	TRBD1	TGTGCCAGCAGCTTTGACAGGGGCCAAGAGACCCAGTACTTC	CASSFDRGQETQYF